What follows is one TCR beta chain and its context. The CDR3 is 16 amino acids. Germline V lookup: CDR1 MNHNS, CDR2 SASEGT. The V and J ends lost 1 base and 3 bases respectively, with 13 bases between them. The entry originates in a study of blood T cell repertoires in COVID-19. In the study overall: Donors in the United States, Italy and Spain gave samples during acute or convalescent COVID-19.

Profiled with immunoSEQ multiplex PCR; TCRdb holds only in-frame clones, not every one. The table lists hundreds of thousands of clones, roughly nine tenths of them singletons, with 1% to 1.3% in the top ten. Individuals drawn from around 25 US areas were about 18 to 95 years old. Clinical histories supplied by participants themselves formed the basis of cohort assignment. Cohort 3 recovered donors had two negative PCRs, clearance, or symptom resolution. This rearrangement joins TRBV6-1 to TRBJ1-5; tentatively, D is TRBD1 (6 bases). The clonotype originates from a man aged 25-45 years who had recovered from COVID-19. Sequencing was done on a sample of PBMCs or T cells enriched from blood (not recorded which). CDR3 coding DNA: TGTGCCAGCAGTGAAGTGGACAGCGCTAACAATCAGCCCCAGCATTTT. Translating gives CASSEVDSANNQPQHF.